These 13 T cell receptor beta chains were all obtained from the same sample, sequenced in a study of blood T cell repertoires in COVID-19. The assay was immunoSEQ multiplex PCR, and TCRdb's table has in-frame clones only and misses some. The data hold 200,000 to 250,000 clones, with over 80% observed a single time. The specimen sequenced was peripheral blood. The receptors shown here come from a man aged 30 to 45 who had recovered from COVID-19.

A remark on this clone: Other DNA sequences in this sample translate to the same CDR3. CDR3 in amino acids: CASSLPSNEQYF. For the CDR3, the DNA is TGTGCCAGCAGTTTGCCGTCTAACGAGCAGTACTTC. The chain combines TRBV12-3 or TRBV12-4 with TRBJ2-7, with unresolved D. The CDR3 contains 12 residues. V shed 3 bases and J shed 5 bases, with 8 bases lying between them.

The chain employs TRBV5-6 and TRBJ2-3, with D possibly matching TRBD2 (6 bases). From germline, CDR1 is SGHDT and CDR2 YYEEEE. The ends were cut back, 1 base at V and 4 bases at J, with 10 bases in the middle. The CDR3 has 14 residues. The CDR3 nucleotides read TGTGCCAGCAGCTTGCCAGGGAGGCCAGATACGCAGTATTTT. Amino acids: CASSLPGRPDTQYF.

The CDR3 bases are TGTGCCAGCAGATTCACAGGGGGCAATGAGCAGTTCTTC. This gives the protein CASRFTGGNEQFF. This sequence joins TRBV3-1 (or the pseudogene TRBV3-2) and TRBJ2-1; 8 bases agree with TRBD1. The V gene's germline CDR1 is LGHDT and CDR2 YNNKEL (reference sequence). CDR3 length: 13 residues. V lost 6 bases, J lost 6 bases, and 4 bases stayed unmatched.

The rearrangement links TRBV5-4 to TRBJ2-2; weak D call: TRBD1 (6 bases). The CDR3 runs to 18 residues. V lost 4 bases and J 0 bases, leaving 19 bases between the germline ends. Germline CDR1 SGHNT, CDR2 YYREEE (reference sequence). CDR3 coding DNA: TGTGCCAGCAGCCCCGATGGGACATCCACGACGAACACCGGGGAGCTGTTTTTT. This encodes CASSPDGTSTTNTGELFF.

This chain joins TRBV6-1 and TRBJ1-1, with 12 bases fitting TRBD1. The CDR3 consists of 14 residues. The germline V gene has CDR1 MNHNS and CDR2 SASEGT. J was trimmed by 7 bases and V by 3 bases; bases with no gene match: 3. The CDR3 region has the DNA TGTGCCAGCAGTGAGGGACAGGGGGCCTATGAAGCTTTCTTT. Translated: CASSEGQGAYEAFF.

The gene calls are TRBV11-2 and TRBJ2-3; D gene uncertain. The V and J ends lost 5 bases and 1 base respectively, with 10 bases between them. The CDR3 length is 14 residues. Germline CDR1 and CDR2: SGHAT and FQNNGV. The CDR3: CASSQWAGTDTQYF. The CDR3 DNA reads TGTGCCAGCAGCCAGTGGGCCGGCACAGATACGCAGTATTTT. Combining the CDR3 with reference TRBV11-2 and TRBJ2-3 gives the whole variable domain EAGVAQSPRYKIIEKRQSVAFWCNPISGHATLYWYQQILGQGPKLLIQFQNNGVVDDSQLPKDRFSAERLKGVDSTLKIQPAKLEDSAVYLCASSQWAGTDTQYFGPGTRLTVL.

The rearrangement joins TRBV18 to TRBJ1-2; D call uncertain. Germline V CDR1 and CDR2: KGHSH, LQKENI. Deletions cut 1 base from V and 6 bases from J, with 12 bases between. The CDR3 contains 14 residues. The CDR3 DNA is TGTGCCAGCTCACCACGCGGGGAATGGAATGGCTACACCTTC. As protein: CASSPRGEWNGYTF. Looking up the rest from reference TRBV18 and TRBJ1-2 gives the full variable domain: NAGVMQNPRHLVRRRGQEARLRCSPMKGHSHVYWYRQLPEEGLKFMVYLQKENIIDESGMPKERFSAEFPKEGPSILRIQQVVRGDSAAYFCASSPRGEWNGYTFGSGTRLTVV.

The gene calls are TRBV5-3 and TRBJ2-7, with D uncertain. TRBV5-3 counts as an open reading frame of uncertain function. CDR3 length equals 11 residues. The V and J ends lost 0 bases and 9 bases respectively, with 7 bases between them. CDR3 DNA: TGTGCCAGAAGCTTGGCCCCATGGCAGTACGTC. Its protein is CARSLAPWQYV.

The CDR3 nucleotides are TGTGCCAGCAGTCTACAGGGGGGCCAAGAGACCCAGTACTTC. Translated: CASSLQGGQETQYF. This chain uses TRBV6-5 with TRBJ2-5; 8 bases line up with TRBD1. Losses at the gene ends were 5 bases for V and 1 base for J; bases not matched to a gene: 3. CDR3 length: 14 amino acids. Germline CDR1 is MNHEY and CDR2 is SVGAGI.

CDR3 sequence (DNA): TGTGCCAGCAGCGAGACAGGTGTGGACACTGAAGCTTTCTTT. Translation gives CASSETGVDTEAFF. V gene TRBV5-4 combines with J gene TRBJ1-1; possibly TRBD1 for D (6 bases). Germline CDR1 SGHNT, CDR2 YYREEE (reference sequence). Trimming shortened V by 4 bases and J by 3 bases, and 13 bases separated the two germline ends. The CDR3 contains 14 residues.

The chain recombines TRBV5-6 with TRBJ1-2; 7 positions agree with TRBD1. The CDR3 has 14 amino acids. The germline V gene has CDR1 SGHDT and CDR2 YYEEEE. V lost 4 bases to trimming and J lost 3 bases; unmatched junction nucleotides: 6. The CDR3 DNA sequence: TGTGCCAGCAGCCCAGGGGGACACGACTATGGCTACACCTTC. Translating it yields CASSPGGHDYGYTF.

The chain recombines TRBV5-8 with TRBJ2-3, with D uncertain. Trimming removed 0 bases at V and 1 base at J, with 9 bases between. In germline, CDR1 is SGHTS, CDR2 YDEGEE. The CDR3 extends over 15 amino acids. The CDR3 sequence: CASSLAGAGTDTQYF. The CDR3 DNA reads TGTGCCAGCAGCTTGGCCGGAGCTGGCACAGATACGCAGTATTTT.

The chain links TRBV6-5 to TRBJ2-1, with TRBD1 as a possible D gene (6 bases). V lost 6 bases, J lost 8 bases, and 17 bases lay in between. Germline CDR1 and CDR2: MNHEY and SVGAGI. This CDR3 region has 14 residues. CDR3: CASSPGQHTHEQFF. In nucleotides, the CDR3 is TGTGCCAGCAGCCCCGGACAGCATACCCATGAGCAGTTCTTC.